These 28 T cell receptor beta chains were all obtained from the same sample, sequenced in a study of blood T cell repertoires in COVID-19. TCRdb keeps only in-frame clones here, not all; method: immunoSEQ multiplex PCR. The repertoire consists of approximately 260,000 clones, with 80% to 90% occurring once and the leading ten covering approximately 9.9%. The sample comprised peripheral blood. These receptor sequences come from a woman between 65 and 79 years old with acute or convalescent COVID-19.

This clone was counted once. V gene TRBV5-6 combines with J gene TRBJ1-5; TRBD1 matches 7 bases. Trimming removed 0 bases from V and 6 bases from J; junction bases left unmatched: 3. Germline V gene data show CDR1 as SGHDT and CDR2 as YYEEEE. The CDR3 spans 14 residues. The CDR3 DNA reads TGTGCCAGCAGCTTGGGGGACAGCGCTCAGCCCCAGCATTTT. Protein product: CASSLGDSAQPQHF. Combining the CDR3 with reference TRBV5-6 and TRBJ1-5 gives the whole variable domain DAGVTQSPTHLIKTRGQQVTLRCSPKSGHDTVSWYQQALGQGPQFIFQYYEEEERQRGNFPDRFSGHQFPNYSSELNVNALLLGDSALYLCASSLGDSAQPQHFGDGTRLSIL.

The CDR3 DNA sequence: TGTGCCAGCAGTTTAGACTTGAACACCATATATTTT. Protein: CASSLDLNTIYF. V is TRBV2 and J is TRBJ1-3; no clear D gene. The ends were cut back, 5 bases at V and 7 bases at J, with 9 bases in the middle. CDR3 length: 12 residues. Looked up from germline, CDR1 is SNHLY and CDR2 is FYNNEI.

V is TRBV19 and J is TRBJ2-5, with TRBD2 matching 8 bases. The CDR3 has 16 amino acids. V gave up 5 bases and J gave up 7 bases; unmatched junction bases: 15. Germline V lookup: CDR1 LNHDA, CDR2 SQIVND (reference sequence). CDR3 coding DNA: TGTGCCAGTAGTGACGTTCGGGAGCGGGGGACCGTGACCCAGTACTTC. It is translated as CASSDVRERGTVTQYF.

This clone was seen a few times. The chain combines TRBV30 with TRBJ1-2; TRBD1 matches 8 bases. The V gene end was trimmed by 4 bases and the J gene end by 4 bases; junction bases not matched to a gene: 14. The CDR3 consists of 16 residues. Germline lookup yields CDR1 GTSNPN and CDR2 SVGIG (reference sequence). CDR3 nucleotide sequence: TGTGCCTGGACGCGCCAGGGGGCTACCCGGTCCTATGGCTACACCTTC. Translated, it gives CAWTRQGATRSYGYTF.

The chain carries TRBV5-4 and TRBJ2-3, with TRBD2 matching over 7 bases. This CDR3 comprises 16 residues. The germline V gene has CDR1 SGHNT and CDR2 YYREEE (reference sequence). After removal of 4 bases from V and 5 bases from J, the junction contained 13 bases not matched to a gene. The CDR3 bases are TGTGCCAGCAGCCCAACGGGCGGGGGATGGCAAGATACGCAGTATTTT. Translating gives CASSPTGGGWQDTQYF.

The CDR3 spells CASSALQGTGNTIYF. CDR3 in DNA: TGTGCCAGCAGCGCACTACAGGGTACTGGAAACACCATATATTTT. The chain joins TRBV9 to TRBJ1-3; possibly TRBD1 for D (6 bases). Germline-derived CDR1 and CDR2 are SGDLS and YYNGEE. The V end was cut by 3 bases, the J end by 2 bases, with 12 bases between. The CDR3 is 15 residues long. The full variable domain, with the rest looked up from reference TRBV9 and TRBJ1-3, is DSGVTQTPKHLITATGQRVTLRCSPRSGDLSVYWYQQSLDQGLQFLIQYYNGEERAKGNILERFSAQQFPDLHSELNLSSLELGDSALYFCASSALQGTGNTIYFGEGSWLTVV.

The chain combines TRBV5-1 with TRBJ1-1; D is possibly TRBD1 (5 bases). This CDR3 comprises 15 residues. CDR1 SGHRS and CDR2 YFSETQ come from the germline V gene. Trimming took off 4 bases at V and 5 bases at J, with 18 bases between the two ends. The DNA of the CDR3 is TGCGCCAGCAGCCCCCGGCCTCTCGGGGGGACTGAAGCTTTCTTT. Amino acid sequence: CASSPRPLGGTEAFF.

The chain has TRBV19 and TRBJ1-2, with a possible D match to TRBD1 (6 bases). Trimming pared 8 bases from V and 5 bases from J, leaving 24 bases between. The CDR3 is 16 residues long. Germline-derived CDR1 and CDR2 are LNHDA and SQIVND (reference sequence). This chain's CDR3 is CASRPPAGGLRYGYTF. The CDR3, as DNA: TGTGCCAGTCGGCCCCCCGCGGGGGGGCTCCGGTATGGCTACACCTTC.

V and J are TRBV6-6 and TRBJ2-7, with D perhaps matching TRBD1 (5 bases). CDR1 and CDR2 (germline): MNHNY, SVGAGI (reference sequence). This CDR3 contains 14 residues. The V and J ends lost 6 bases and 4 bases respectively, with 16 bases between them. The CDR3 loop reads CASSSPSTAYEQYF. CDR3 DNA: TGTGCCAGCAGCTCCCCGTCGACAGCGTACGAGCAGTACTTC.

V usage is TRBV5-1 and J usage is TRBJ2-4; no definite D call. V was cut by 4 bases and J by 2 bases, with 10 bases left in between. There are 14 residues in the CDR3. CDR1 SGHRS and CDR2 YFSETQ come from the germline V gene. This CDR3 is CASSPLLTKNIQYF. The CDR3 nucleotides are TGCGCCAGCAGCCCCCTCCTTACCAAAAACATTCAGTACTTC.

The chain links TRBV20-1 to TRBJ2-1; the match to TRBD2 covers 16 bases. The J segment lost 7 bases and the V segment lost 3 bases, leaving 9 bases of the junction unmatched. Germline CDR1 is DFQATT and CDR2 is SNEGSKA (reference sequence). The CDR3 has 17 residues. CDR3: CSASLGTSGGAWNEQFF. The CDR3 DNA follows: TGCAGTGCTAGTCTCGGGACTAGCGGGGGGGCGTGGAATGAGCAGTTCTTC.

The chain is built from TRBV6-5 and TRBJ1-6; D gene unclear. Deletions cut 4 bases from V and 6 bases from J, with 7 bases between. The CDR3 length is 13 residues. Germline V gives CDR1 MNHEY, CDR2 SVGAGI. CDR3 nucleotide sequence: TGTGCCAGCAGTTCTGACTTTAATTCACCCCTCCACTTT. Translating it yields CASSSDFNSPLHF.

The rearrangement links TRBV7-9 to TRBJ2-2; perhaps TRBD1 as D (6 bases). V was shortened by 1 base and J by 2 bases, with 8 bases between the two germline ends. Germline lookup yields CDR1 SEHNR and CDR2 FQNEAQ (reference sequence). The CDR3 contains 15 residues. This CDR3 is CASSLGDTNTGELFF. CDR3 nucleotide sequence: TGTGCCAGCAGCTTAGGGGACACAAACACCGGGGAGCTGTTTTTT.

This clone was observed a handful of times. V is TRBV5-4 and J is TRBJ1-6; D is perhaps TRBD1 (5 bases). This CDR3 has 12 residues. V was cut by 3 bases and J by 14 bases, with 12 bases left in between. The germline V gene has CDR1 SGHNT and CDR2 YYREEE (reference sequence). The CDR3 nucleotides are TGTGCCAGCAGCTCCAGGCTAGGGGCCCTCCACTTT. Residues: CASSSRLGALHF.

The V and J genes are TRBV2 and TRBJ1-1; TRBD1 matches at 8 bases. CDR3 size: 12 residues. J was trimmed by 8 bases and V by 8 bases; bases with no gene match: 7. Germline lookup yields CDR1 SNHLY and CDR2 FYNNEI. CDR3 region: CASGLQGVEAFF. The CDR3 DNA reads as TGTGCCAGCGGCCTACAGGGGGTAGAAGCTTTCTTT.

CDR3 DNA: TGTGCCAGTAGAAGCGACACTAGCTCTGGAAACACCATATATTTT. Protein: CASRSDTSSGNTIYF. This rearrangement joins TRBV19 to TRBJ1-3, with no clear D. The CDR3 has 15 residues. The germline V gene encodes CDR1 LNHDA and CDR2 SQIVND (reference sequence). Trimming took off 6 bases at V and 0 bases at J, with 12 bases between the two ends.

This clone was seen a single time. This chain connects TRBV7-8 to TRBJ1-5; D unclear. The V end was cut by 5 bases, the J end by 2 bases, with 13 bases between. The CDR3 runs 15 residues. Germline V CDR1 and CDR2: SGHVS, FQNEAQ. This chain's CDR3 is CASSRSRPGNQPQHF. The CDR3 nucleotides read TGTGCCAGCAGCCGTTCCCGCCCGGGCAATCAGCCCCAGCATTTT.

This chain connects TRBV3-1 (or the pseudogene TRBV3-2) to TRBJ1-1; tentatively, D is TRBD1 (5 bases). Trimming removed 1 base at V and 9 bases at J, with 12 bases between. Germline CDR1 and CDR2: LGHDT and YNNKEL (reference sequence). This CDR3 is 13 amino acids long. The CDR3, as DNA: TGTGCCAGCAGCCAAGTCAGGGTAGGACAAGCTTTCTTT. This sequence encodes CASSQVRVGQAFF.

This rearrangement joins TRBV6-6 to TRBJ1-1; 9 bases map to TRBD1. The CDR3 covers 14 residues. V dropped 6 bases and J dropped 5; count of bases not matched to a gene: 7. Germline V gene lookup returns CDR1 MNHNY and CDR2 SVGAGI (reference sequence). The DNA of the CDR3 is TGTGCCAGCAGCGTCCACGACAGGGGGACTGAAGCTTTCTTT. It is translated as CASSVHDRGTEAFF.

The chain recombines TRBV5-1 with TRBJ1-4; 9 bases match TRBD1. V lost 1 base to trimming and J lost 5 bases; unmatched junction nucleotides: 0. CDR1 and CDR2 from the germline V gene are SGHRS and YFSETQ. This CDR3 contains 14 residues. The CDR3 DNA is TGCGCCAGCAGCTTGACAGGGGGCAATGAAAAACTGTTTTTT. It translates to CASSLTGGNEKLFF. The complete variable domain, with remaining parts taken from reference TRBV5-1 and TRBJ1-4, reads KAGVTQTPRYLIKTRGQQVTLSCSPISGHRSVSWYQQTPGQGLQFLFEYFSETQRNKGNFPGRFSGRQFSNSRSEMNVSTLELGDSALYLCASSLTGGNEKLFFGSGTQLSVL.

The chain uses TRBV5-1 and TRBJ2-3, with D unresolved. Trimming took off 0 bases at V and 0 bases at J, with 11 bases between the two ends. The CDR3 runs 16 residues. The V gene's germline CDR1 is SGHRS and CDR2 YFSETQ. In DNA, the CDR3 is TGCGCCAGCAGCTTGGATCACGGAGCTAGCACAGATACGCAGTATTTT. Translation: CASSLDHGASTDTQYF.

The CDR3 protein is CASSPPSGGVADTQYF. DNA of the CDR3: TGCGCCAGCAGCCCCCCTAGCGGGGGGGTCGCAGATACGCAGTATTTT. The gene calls are TRBV4-1 and TRBJ2-3, with 12 bases identical to TRBD2. V gave up 4 bases and J gave up 4 bases; unmatched junction bases: 6. Germline V gene data show CDR1 as MGHRA and CDR2 as YSYEKL. CDR3 length equals 16 residues.

This chain links TRBV5-1 with TRBJ1-1, with TRBD1 matching over 7 bases. The trim removed 4 bases at V and 1 base at J, leaving 10 bases unmatched. The germline CDR1 and CDR2 sequences are SGHRS and YFSETQ. The length of the CDR3 is 16 residues. CDR3 nucleotides: TGCGCCAGCAGCCCTCGACAGGGTGGAAAGAACACTGAAGCTTTCTTT. Translated: CASSPRQGGKNTEAFF.

V gene TRBV15 combines with J gene TRBJ1-2; D is uncertain. V was shortened by 0 bases and J by 4 bases, with 12 bases between the two germline ends. This CDR3 comprises 15 residues. In germline, CDR1 is LNHNV, CDR2 YYDKDF (reference sequence). CDR3 DNA: TGTGCCACCAGCAGAGACTCGAGTCCTATCTATGGCTACACCTTC. It specifies CATSRDSSPIYGYTF.

The chain joins TRBV30 to TRBJ1-1; no firm D call. Germline CDR1 GTSNPN, CDR2 SVGIG (reference sequence). This CDR3 contains 12 residues. Trimming took off 2 bases at V and 5 bases at J, with 9 bases between the two ends. The CDR3, as DNA: TGTGCCTGGAGTATGGGCGATACTGAAGCTTTCTTT. Encoded protein: CAWSMGDTEAFF. The whole variable domain, remainder taken from reference TRBV30 and TRBJ1-1, is SQTIHQWPATLVQPVGSPLSLECTVEGTSNPNLYWYRQAAGRGLQLLFYSVGIGQISSEVPQNLSASRPQDRQFILSSKKLLLSDSGFYLCAWSMGDTEAFFGQGTRLTVV.

The chain recombines TRBV19 with TRBJ1-2, with 8 bases aligning to TRBD1. With V trimmed by 5 bases and J by 2 bases, 7 bases remained unmatched. CDR1 is LNHDA and CDR2 is SQIVND in the germline V gene (reference sequence). The CDR3 is 15 residues long. The CDR3 loop is CASSSLGQGNYGYTF. CDR3 DNA sequence: TGTGCCAGTAGTTCCCTCGGACAGGGAAACTATGGCTACACCTTC.

The chain couples TRBV11-2 to TRBJ2-1; D possibly corresponds to TRBD2 (5 bases). Per the germline V gene, CDR1 is SGHAT and CDR2 is FQNNGV. V shed 5 bases and J shed 10 bases, with 15 bases lying between them. CDR3 length: 13 amino acids. CDR3 DNA sequence: TGTGCCAGCAGCCGGGGAGATGTTCTAGAGCAGTTCTTC. It encodes CASSRGDVLEQFF.

This rearrangement joins TRBV19 to TRBJ2-1; no definite D call. The CDR3 is 13 amino acids. Germline lookup yields CDR1 LNHDA and CDR2 SQIVND (reference sequence). V shed 4 bases and J shed 8 bases, with 12 bases lying between them. The CDR3 region has the DNA TGTGCCAGTAGTACGGGTGAGACGCATGAGCAGTTCTTC. It translates to CASSTGETHEQFF.